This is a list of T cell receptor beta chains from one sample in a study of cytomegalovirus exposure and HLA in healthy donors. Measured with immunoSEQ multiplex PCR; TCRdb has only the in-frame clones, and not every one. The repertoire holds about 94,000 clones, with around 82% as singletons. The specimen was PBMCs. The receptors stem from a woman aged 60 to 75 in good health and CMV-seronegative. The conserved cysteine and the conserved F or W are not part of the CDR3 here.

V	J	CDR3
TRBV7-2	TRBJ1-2	ASSLVQYGYT
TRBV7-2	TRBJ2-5	ASSPPVQETQY
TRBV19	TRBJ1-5	ASSRESVLNNQPQH
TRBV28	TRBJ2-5	ASSSVGGWRETQY
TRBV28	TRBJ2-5	ASRTGGFRETQY
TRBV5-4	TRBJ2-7	ASSPGGSGGDEQY
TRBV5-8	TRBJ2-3	ASSLEGLAVSTDTQY
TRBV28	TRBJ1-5	ASSFSSGGRDNQPQH
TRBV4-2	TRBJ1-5	ASSQDGQGNQPQH
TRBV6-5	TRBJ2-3	ASRGAGGTDTQY
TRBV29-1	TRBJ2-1	SVERLAGDVEQF
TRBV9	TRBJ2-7	ASSAQGYEQY
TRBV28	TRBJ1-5	ASSSGGSNQPQH
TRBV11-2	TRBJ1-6	ASSSSARDTSPLH